What follows are 3 T cell receptor beta chains derived from one specimen sequenced in a study of blood T cell repertoires in COVID-19. Here immunoSEQ multiplex PCR was the method, and the copy in TCRdb shows in-frame clones only, minus some. This sample has approximately 210,000 clones; 89% occur once, and the top ten carry 4.8%. The specimen was peripheral blood. Receptors were obtained from a woman between 40 and 50 years old with acute or convalescent COVID-19.

This chain uses TRBV3-1 (or the pseudogene TRBV3-2) with TRBJ2-1; TRBD1 matches 8 bases. Per the germline V gene, CDR1 is LGHDT and CDR2 is YNNKEL (reference sequence). There are 15 residues in the CDR3. V gave up 0 bases and J gave up 7 bases; unmatched junction bases: 5. Here the CDR3 reads CASSQDLNRGNEQFF. For the CDR3, the DNA is TGTGCCAGCAGCCAAGATCTAAACAGGGGGAATGAGCAGTTCTTC.

The rearrangement links TRBV4-2 to TRBJ2-3, with D possibly matching TRBD2 (7 bases). Trimming left V 2 bases short and J 2 bases short, with 17 bases between. The length of the CDR3 is 17 residues. Germline-derived CDR1 and CDR2 are LGHNA and YNFKEQ. The CDR3: CASSQFGTGGYTDTQYF. The CDR3 DNA reads as TGTGCCAGCAGCCAATTTGGGACGGGGGGCTACACAGATACGCAGTATTTT.

The rearrangement links TRBV5-1 to TRBJ2-2; TRBD1 aligns across 9 bases. The CDR3 runs to 14 residues. J was trimmed by 7 bases and V by 4 bases; bases with no gene match: 5. Germline V gene data show CDR1 as SGHRS and CDR2 as YFSETQ. The CDR3 sequence: CASSIQGASGELFF. The CDR3 DNA reads TGCGCCAGCAGCATACAGGGGGCAAGCGGGGAGCTGTTTTTT.